A single sample gave rise to the 18 T cell receptor beta chains below, sequenced in a study of T-cell reconstitution after alpha-beta-depleted transplantation in children. Library preparation (for TCRbeta) was performed with unique molecular identifiers. TCRdb passed the PCR reads through MiXCR, listing each CDR3 protein once. The table shows over 90,000 distinct CDR3 sequences, with 4.5% to 7.5% occurring only once. The sample was PBMCs, mostly from graft donor cells, taken 60 days after TCRalphabeta/CD19-depleted stem cell transplant. Receptors originate from a female patient between 2 and 15 years old who had a stem cell transplant for Fanconi anemia, so the T cells may come from the graft donor.

In this sample, this clonotype turned up a few times. J is TRBJ2-2 and V is TRBV5-1, with a tentative D call TRBD1 (5 bases). The V gene lost 5 bases and the J gene lost 6 bases, with 11 bases spanning the gap. CDR3 length: 13 residues. Per the germline V gene, CDR1 is SGHRS and CDR2 is YFSETQ. CDR3 amino acids: CASRPTGPGELFF. The CDR3 DNA reads TGCGCCAGCAGACCAACAGGCCCCGGGGAGCTGTTTTTT. Combining the CDR3 with reference TRBV5-1 and TRBJ2-2 gives the whole variable domain KAGVTQTPRYLIKTRGQQVTLSCSPISGHRSVSWYQQTPGQGLQFLFEYFSETQRNKGNFPGRFSGRQFSNSRSEMNVSTLELGDSALYLCASRPTGPGELFFGEGSRLTVL.

V usage is TRBV5-1 and J usage is TRBJ2-3; 7 nucleotides match TRBD1. Germline V CDR1 and CDR2: SGHRS, YFSETQ. The V and J ends lost 3 bases and 4 bases, in that order; junction bases with no gene match: 2. The CDR3 covers 13 residues. The CDR3 DNA reads TGCGCCAGCAGCTGGACAGGCCCAGATACGCAGTATTTT. Its translation is CASSWTGPDTQYF.

The chain uses TRBV20-1 and TRBJ1-5, with D perhaps TRBD1 (5 bases). CDR1 is DFQATT, CDR2 SNEGSKA, per germline (reference sequence). Trimming took 6 bases from V and 0 from J, leaving 9 bases between them. The CDR3 has 13 residues. The CDR3 spells CSAWGDSNQPQHF. The CDR3 bases are TGCAGTGCCTGGGGGGATAGCAATCAGCCCCAGCATTTT.

This clonotype was seen more than once but under ten times. V usage is TRBV20-1 and J usage is TRBJ2-7, with 11 positions matching TRBD2. J was trimmed by 1 base and V by 5 bases; bases with no gene match: 13. The germline gives CDR1 DFQATT, CDR2 SNEGSKA (reference sequence). The CDR3 consists of 17 residues. The CDR3 protein is CSAGTNLAGGPSYEQYF. The CDR3 DNA reads as TGCAGTGCTGGGACGAACTTAGCGGGGGGGCCTTCCTACGAGCAGTACTTC.

This clonotype occurred many times. The chain links TRBV6-2 or TRBV6-3 to TRBJ2-3; 12 bases match TRBD2. The CDR3 spans 18 residues. In germline, CDR1 is MNHEY, CDR2 SVGEGT. V lost 6 bases, J lost 2 bases, and 12 bases stayed unmatched. CDR3 in DNA: TGTGCCAGCAGCCTTACCGTGACTAGCGGGAGTTTCACAGATACGCAGTATTTT. Its translation: CASSLTVTSGSFTDTQYF.

This clonotype was counted many times. V gene TRBV12-3 or TRBV12-4 combines with J gene TRBJ1-2; TRBD1 might be the D (5 bases). The CDR3 loop spans 17 amino acids. Trimming left V 3 bases short and J 8 bases short, with 25 bases between. The CDR3 protein is CASSLGGGHRSSEGYTF. For the CDR3, the DNA is TGTGCCAGCAGTTTGGGGGGTGGGCACAGGTCCTCGGAAGGCTACACCTTC.

This clonotype was seen more than once but under ten times. V usage is TRBV11-2 and J usage is TRBJ2-7, with 15 positions matching TRBD2. CDR1 is SGHAT, CDR2 FQNNGV, per germline. This CDR3 is 15 amino acids long. Trimming took 3 bases from V and 12 from J; bases not matched to a gene: 9. The CDR3 bases are TGTGCCAGCAGCTTTTCCGGGACTAGCGGGGGGCCTCTGTACTTC. Translation: CASSFSGTSGGPLYF. The entire variable domain, with the rest obtained from reference TRBV11-2 and TRBJ2-7, is as follows: EAGVAQSPRYKIIEKRQSVAFWCNPISGHATLYWYQQILGQGPKLLIQFQNNGVVDDSQLPKDRFSAERLKGVDSTLKIQPAKLEDSAVYLCASSFSGTSGGPLYFGPGTRLTVT.

This clonotype appeared many times. This chain connects TRBV11-2 to TRBJ2-7; TRBD1 aligns across 7 bases. The CDR3 runs to 16 residues. Germline-derived CDR1 and CDR2 are SGHAT and FQNNGV. Trimming removed 3 bases from V and 0 bases from J; junction bases left unmatched: 8. CDR3 bases: TGTGCCAGCAGCTTTAATCACAGACAGGGCTCCTACGAGCAGTACTTC. It codes for CASSFNHRQGSYEQYF.

This clonotype was detected a few times. The chain recombines TRBV20-1 with TRBJ2-7; the D gene is possibly TRBD2 (6 bases). The CDR3 runs 12 residues. The V gene's germline CDR1 is DFQATT and CDR2 SNEGSKA (reference sequence). Trimming removed 6 bases from V and 2 bases from J, with 11 bases in between. In DNA form, the CDR3 reads TGCAGTGCCAAAACTAGCCCCTACGAGCAGTACTTC. It is translated as CSAKTSPYEQYF.

The chain employs TRBV6-5 and TRBJ2-7, with 9 nucleotides matching TRBD1. Germline CDR1 reads MNHEY; CDR2 reads SVGAGI. V gave up 4 bases and J gave up 4 bases; unmatched junction bases: 8. This CDR3 is 15 amino acids long. This CDR3 is CASSSPGQGSYEQYF. CDR3 DNA: TGTGCCAGCAGTTCTCCGGGACAGGGTTCGTACGAGCAGTACTTC.

A note on this clonotype: The junction does not match germline at one end; this may be a read error. This rearrangement joins TRBV3-1 to TRBJ1-1; D is unresolved. This CDR3 has 14 amino acids. Per germline, CDR1 LGHDT and CDR2 YNNKEL (reference sequence). CDR3 sequence (DNA): TGTGCCACCAGCCAAGCACACCGGGGCACTGAAGCTTTCTTT. It encodes CATSQAHRGTEAFF. The whole variable domain, filled in from reference TRBV3-1 and TRBJ1-1, reads DTAVSQTPKYLVTQMGNDKSIKCEQNLGHDTMYWYKQDSKKFLKIMFSYNNKELIINETVPNRFSPKSPDKAHLNLHINSLELGDSAVYFCATSQAHRGTEAFFGQGTRLTVV.

This clonotype was counted at least ten times. The DNA for the CDR3 is TGCAGCGTCCGTCTCACAGGGGGGAATTCACCCCTCCACTTT. Amino acids: CSVRLTGGNSPLHF. This chain connects TRBV29-1 to TRBJ1-6; 8 bases are shared with TRBD1. The CDR3 is 14 amino acids. Germline-derived CDR1 and CDR2 are SQVTM and ANQGSEA. The trim removed 6 bases at V and 7 bases at J, leaving 8 bases unmatched.

This clonotype was recorded a few times. V usage is TRBV5-1 and J usage is TRBJ2-1, with TRBD2 identical over 8 bases. CDR1 and CDR2 (germline): SGHRS, YFSETQ. This CDR3 contains 16 residues. The J segment lost 1 base and the V segment lost 4 bases, leaving 7 bases of the junction unmatched. CDR3 in amino acids: CASSTRSGSSYNEQFF. In DNA form, the CDR3 reads TGCGCCAGCAGCACCCGAAGCGGGAGTTCCTACAATGAGCAGTTCTTC.

This clonotype was detected a few times. The chain links TRBV7-3 to TRBJ1-5, with unresolved D. V gave up 1 base and J gave up 7 bases, with 8 bases separating them. Germline values: CDR1 SGHTA, CDR2 FQGTGA. The CDR3 extends over 13 amino acids. The CDR3 is CASSLSPGQPQHF. CDR3 bases: TGTGCCAGCAGCTTAAGCCCTGGGCAGCCCCAGCATTTT.

This clonotype was found many times. The gene calls are TRBV2 and TRBJ2-7; 9 positions match TRBD1. The CDR3 runs to 14 residues. Germline V gene lookup returns CDR1 SNHLY and CDR2 FYNNEI. Trimming took 8 bases from V and 6 from J; bases not matched to a gene: 11. The CDR3 reads CASRITGTGIEQYF. The CDR3 region has the DNA TGTGCCAGCCGAATCACCGGGACAGGGATCGAGCAGTACTTC.

This clonotype showed up many times. V is TRBV7-3 and J is TRBJ2-6, with TRBD1 identical over 7 bases. CDR1 and CDR2 (germline): SGHTA, FQGTGA. The CDR3 contains 15 residues. V gave up 5 bases and J gave up 1 base; unmatched junction bases: 2. As DNA, the CDR3 is TGTGCCAGCAGCGAGACAGGGTCTGGGGCCAACGTCCTGACTTTC. Translating gives CASSETGSGANVLTF.

This clonotype was found many times. V gene TRBV9 combines with J gene TRBJ2-7; D ambiguous. With 0 bases removed from V and 2 bases from J, the gap between germline ends came to 12 bases. The CDR3 is 15 residues long. Germline V gene sequence: CDR1 SGDLS, CDR2 YYNGEE. CDR3 in amino acids: CASSVVPGPAYEQYF. The CDR3 DNA reads as TGTGCCAGCAGCGTAGTCCCCGGACCCGCCTACGAGCAGTACTTC.

V and J are TRBV7-9 and TRBJ2-7; unclear D gene. This CDR3 comprises 17 residues. Deletions cut 4 bases from V and 1 base from J, with 20 bases between. CDR1 and CDR2 from the germline V gene are SEHNR and FQNEAQ (reference sequence). The CDR3 spells CASSSSSPGWPSYEQYF. The CDR3 region has the DNA TGTGCCAGCAGCTCCTCCTCCCCCGGGTGGCCGTCCTACGAGCAGTACTTC.